This TCR beta chain appears in the sequencing data of a study of T cell responses to AZD1222 COVID-19 vaccine. The length of the CDR3 is 16 residues. Unmatched junction bases numbered 12, after V lost 8 bases and J lost 4 bases. Germline loops: CDR1 SGDLS, CDR2 YYNGEE. Repertoires were generated with immunoSEQ multiplex PCR, while TCRdb's copy carries only in-frame clones and drops some. This sample has 150,000 to 200,000 clones, with 90% to 95% found just once. The source was peripheral blood, collected 28 days after the second AZD1222 dose. The chain uses TRBV9 and TRBJ2-6; TRBD1 aligns across 7 bases. This TCR was sampled from an adult who received the AZD1222 COVID-19 vaccine. The CDR3 DNA reads TGTGCCAGTTCGACAGGGACCTCTCCGGGGGCCAACGTCCTGACTTTC. Translation gives CASSTGTSPGANVLTF.